The 7 T cell receptor beta chains presented below share a single source sample, sequenced in a study of control samples from healthy donors and cancer patients. Using immunoSEQ multiplex PCR, the repertoire was profiled, and TCRdb retains in-frame clones only, with some absent. Altogether under 300,000 clones are present, almost 85% being singletons, with the ten largest covering 10% to 15%. The sequenced sample was PBMCs. Source of these receptors: a woman in her sixties or seventies with lung cancer.

The gene calls are TRBV7-8 and TRBJ2-7; D call uncertain. CDR1 and CDR2 (germline): SGHVS, FQNEAQ. The CDR3 contains 11 residues. The V and J ends lost 4 bases and 6 bases respectively, with 7 bases between them. The CDR3 region is CASSSPVEQYF. Here the CDR3 DNA reads TGTGCCAGCAGCTCCCCAGTCGAGCAGTACTTC.

This chain links TRBV6-5 with TRBJ1-2; D is perhaps TRBD1 (6 bases). This CDR3 has 15 amino acids. V was pared by 8 bases and J by 4 bases, with 20 bases between. Germline V gene sequence: CDR1 MNHEY, CDR2 SVGAGI. DNA for the CDR3: TGTGCCAGCCAAGGGGTAAGGGGACAAACCTATGGCTACACCTTC. The encoded protein is CASQGVRGQTYGYTF.

The V call is TRBV25-1, the J call TRBJ1-2, with no clear D. With 2 bases removed from V and 8 bases from J, the gap between germline ends came to 9 bases. The CDR3 runs 12 residues. Germline V CDR1 and CDR2: MGHDK, SYGVNS. The CDR3 sequence is CASSENSRGYTF. DNA of the CDR3: TGTGCCAGCAGTGAAAATTCTCGAGGCTACACCTTC.

V usage is TRBV12-3 or TRBV12-4 and J usage is TRBJ1-6; D is possibly TRBD1 (6 bases). This CDR3 comprises 13 residues. V lost 3 bases, J lost 10 bases, and 10 bases lay in between. The chain's CDR3 is CASSFRGSSPLHF. CDR3 coding DNA: TGTGCCAGCAGTTTCAGGGGAAGCTCACCCCTCCACTTT.

V and J are TRBV5-1 and TRBJ2-1; TRBD2 is a possible D gene (6 bases). This CDR3 has 15 amino acids. Trimming shortened V by 0 bases and J by 3 bases, and 10 bases separated the two germline ends. Germline V gene data show CDR1 as SGHRS and CDR2 as YFSETQ. CDR3 sequence reads: CASSLVRRGYNEQFF. The CDR3, as DNA: TGCGCCAGCAGCTTGGTAAGGCGGGGCTACAATGAGCAGTTCTTC.

The CDR3 protein is CASSPPTGSRNTIYF. The DNA of the CDR3 is TGTGCCAGCTCACCACCGACAGGATCCAGAAACACCATATATTTT. The genes are TRBV18 and TRBJ1-3, with D possibly matching TRBD1 (6 bases). Germline V lookup: CDR1 KGHSH, CDR2 LQKENI. The CDR3 totals 15 residues. V lost 0 bases and J 5 bases, leaving 11 bases between the germline ends. The full variable domain, completed using reference TRBV18 and TRBJ1-3, is NAGVMQNPRHLVRRRGQEARLRCSPMKGHSHVYWYRQLPEEGLKFMVYLQKENIIDESGMPKERFSAEFPKEGPSILRIQQVVRGDSAAYFCASSPPTGSRNTIYFGEGSWLTVV.

There are many counts of this clone. This chain uses TRBV7-9 with TRBJ2-7; D remains ambiguous. With 1 base removed from V and 4 bases from J, the gap between germline ends came to 8 bases. The germline CDR1 and CDR2 sequences are SEHNR and FQNEAQ (reference sequence). The CDR3 has 13 residues. The CDR3 DNA sequence: TGTGCCAGCAGCTTAGAATCGATTTACGAGCAGTACTTC. Its translation: CASSLESIYEQYF.